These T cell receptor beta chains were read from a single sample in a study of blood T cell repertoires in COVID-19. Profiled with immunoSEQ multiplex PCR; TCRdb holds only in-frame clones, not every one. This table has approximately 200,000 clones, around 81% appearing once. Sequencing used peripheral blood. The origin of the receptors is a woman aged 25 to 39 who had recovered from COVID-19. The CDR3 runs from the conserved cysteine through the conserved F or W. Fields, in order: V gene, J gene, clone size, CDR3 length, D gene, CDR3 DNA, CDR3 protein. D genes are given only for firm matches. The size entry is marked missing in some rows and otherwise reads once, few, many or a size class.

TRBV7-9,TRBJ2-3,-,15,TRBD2,TGTGCCAGCAGCTTTCGGGGGGGTGTCACAGATACGCAGTATTTT,CASSFRGGVTDTQYF
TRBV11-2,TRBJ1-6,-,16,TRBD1,TGTGCCAGCAGCTTAGATTGGGACAGGGATAATTCACCCCTCCACTTT,CASSLDWDRDNSPLHF
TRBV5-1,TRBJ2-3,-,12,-,TGCGCCAGCAGACGGGACACAGATACGCAGTATTTT,CASRRDTDTQYF
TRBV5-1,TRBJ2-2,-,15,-,TGCGCCAGCAGCAGCGGGCAGGGAGTCACCGGGGAGCTGTTTTTT,CASSSGQGVTGELFF
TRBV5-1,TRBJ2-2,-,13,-,TGCGCCAGCAGCTTGCAGGAACCCGGGGAGCTGTTTTTT,CASSLQEPGELFF
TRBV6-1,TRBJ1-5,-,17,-,TGTGCCAGCAGTGAAGATCATTCCAGGTACAGCAATCAGCCCCAGCATTTT,CASSEDHSRYSNQPQHF
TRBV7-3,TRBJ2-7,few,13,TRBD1,TGTGCCAGCAGCCGGGACAGGGGGCATGAGCAGTACTTC,CASSRDRGHEQYF
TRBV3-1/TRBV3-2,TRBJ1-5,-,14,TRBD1,TGTGCCAGCAGCCTTGGGACAGGGAGCCGGCCCCAGCATTTT,CASSLGTGSRPQHF
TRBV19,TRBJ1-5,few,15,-,TGTGCCAGTAGTCGACGGGGGGCGGATGGTCAGCCCCAGCATTTT,CASSRRGADGQPQHF
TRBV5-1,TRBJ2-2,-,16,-,TGCGCCAGCAGCTTGGCGTCAGGGTTTAACACCGGGGAGCTGTTTTTT,CASSLASGFNTGELFF
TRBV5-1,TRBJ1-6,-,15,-,TGCGCCAGCAGCTTGGGGTCAGCGAATAATTCACCCCTCCACTTT,CASSLGSANNSPLHF
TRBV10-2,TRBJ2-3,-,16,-,TGCGCCAGCAGTGAGGCCCGGGGATGGGGCACAGATACGCAGTATTTT,CASSEARGWGTDTQYF
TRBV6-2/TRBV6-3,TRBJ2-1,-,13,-,TGTGCCAGCAGTTACTCGACTGATTTAGGGCAGTTCTTC,CASSYSTDLGQFF
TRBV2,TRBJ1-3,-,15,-,TGTGCCAGCAGTGCTCTCCAGGGCCCTGGAAACACCATATATTTT,CASSALQGPGNTIYF
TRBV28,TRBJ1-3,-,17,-,TGTGCCAGCAGTTTGAGTCCCTCCAGGGCCTCTGGAAACACCATATATTTT,CASSLSPSRASGNTIYF
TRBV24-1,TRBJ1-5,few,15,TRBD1,TGTGCCACCAGTGATGAGACAGGGGGCAATCAGCCCCAGCATTTT,CATSDETGGNQPQHF
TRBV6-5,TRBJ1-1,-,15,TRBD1,TGTGCCAGCAGCCCCGGGACAGGGTTGAACACTGAAGCTTTCTTT,CASSPGTGLNTEAFF
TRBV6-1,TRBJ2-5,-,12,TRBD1,TGTGCCTTCGGGACAGGTTCTCAGACCCAGTACTTC,CAFGTGSQTQYF
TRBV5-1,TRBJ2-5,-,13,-,TGCGCCAGCAGCCCGACAGGAAAAGAGACCCAGTACTTC,CASSPTGKETQYF
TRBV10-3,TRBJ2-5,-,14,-,TGTGCCATCAGTGAGTTGAACTCTAAAGAGACCCAGTACTTC,CAISELNSKETQYF
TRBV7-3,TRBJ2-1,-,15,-,TGTGCCAGCAGCTTAACGGGCAGCTCCTACAATGAGCAGTTCTTC,CASSLTGSSYNEQFF
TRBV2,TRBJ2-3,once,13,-,TGTGCCAGCCAGGGGTGGGCGGCAGATACGCAGTATTTT,CASQGWAADTQYF
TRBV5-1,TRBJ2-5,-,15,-,TGCGCCAGCAGCTTATCGGGCAGGGGACAAGAGACCCAGTACTTC,CASSLSGRGQETQYF
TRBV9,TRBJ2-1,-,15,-,TGTGCCAGCAGCCCTGAGGGTATCGTCTCCCATGAGCAGTTCTTC,CASSPEGIVSHEQFF
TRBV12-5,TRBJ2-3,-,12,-,TGTGCTAGTGGTCCGGGGTCGGATACGCAGTATTTT,CASGPGSDTQYF
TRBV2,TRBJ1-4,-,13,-,TGTGCCAGCAGTGAATGGGGAGGGGAAAAACTGTTTTTT,CASSEWGGEKLFF
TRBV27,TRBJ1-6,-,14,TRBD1,TGTGCCAGCAGTCCGGACAGGGATAATTCACCCCTCCACTTT,CASSPDRDNSPLHF
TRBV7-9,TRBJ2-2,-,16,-,TGTGCCAGCAGCTTAGTTGGTAGCGGGAACACCGGGGAGCTGTTTTTT,CASSLVGSGNTGELFF
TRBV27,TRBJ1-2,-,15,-,TGTGCCAGCAGTTTATCGATCCGGGGGGTGGGGAAACGCACCTTC,CASSLSIRGVGKRTF
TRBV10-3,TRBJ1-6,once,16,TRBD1,TGTGCCATCAGCGGGACAGGGGGCCTTTATAATTCACCCCTCCACTTT,CAISGTGGLYNSPLHF
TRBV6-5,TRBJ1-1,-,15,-,TGTGCCAGCAGCCCGAAGGGCGAGGGAAACACTGAAGCTTTCTTT,CASSPKGEGNTEAFF
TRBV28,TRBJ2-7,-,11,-,TGTGCCAGCTCAGGGACTGGGGAGCAGTACTTC,CASSGTGEQYF